One sample yielded the 15 T cell receptor beta chains listed below, sequenced in a study of Ad26.COV2.S vaccination and SARS-CoV-2 variants. Some clones are missing from TCRdb's copy, which holds only in-frame ones; the method was immunoSEQ multiplex PCR. The sample holds approximately 300,000 clones, about 82% seen once. Treatment in this sample: some 20 received Ad26.COV2.S at low or high dose, single or two shots; roughly five received placebo; per-sample allocation not given. Sample collection was performed on day 63 after the first vaccine or placebo injection. The sample was peripheral blood, taken in a trial of Ad26.COV2.S vaccine versus placebo. The receptors stem from a person aged 18-60 years who received the Ad26.COV2.S COVID-19 vaccine or a placebo.

Comments on this clone: The sample contains more than one DNA sequence encoding this CDR3. The rearrangement uses TRBV6-1 and TRBJ1-4; weak D call: TRBD1 (6 bases). CDR3 length equals 14 residues. Germline V lookup: CDR1 MNHNS, CDR2 SASEGT. Trimming took off 1 base at V and 7 bases at J, with 10 bases between the two ends. CDR3 bases: TGTGCCAGCAGTGAAGGGGGGGCAGGTGAAAAACTGTTTTTT. Translation: CASSEGGAGEKLFF.

This rearrangement joins TRBV3-1 (or the pseudogene TRBV3-2) to TRBJ2-2; D ambiguous. Germline CDR1 and CDR2: LGHDT and YNNKEL (reference sequence). This CDR3 comprises 12 residues. Trimming pared 3 bases from V and 6 bases from J, leaving 5 bases between. The CDR3 reads CASSHEPGELFF. The DNA of the CDR3 is TGTGCCAGCAGCCACGAGCCCGGGGAGCTGTTTTTT.

The CDR3 here is CASSPRRTDTQYF. CDR3 DNA: TGTGCCAGCAGTCCAAGACGCACAGATACGCAGTATTTT. The rearrangement uses TRBV7-2 and TRBJ2-3, with D hard to call. The length of the CDR3 is 13 residues. The germline gives CDR1 SGHTA, CDR2 FQGNSA. Trimming stripped 6 bases from V and 1 base from J, with 8 bases between. Variable domain in full (rest from reference TRBV7-2 and TRBJ2-3): GAGVSQSPSNKVTEKGKDVELRCDPISGHTALYWYRQSLGQGLEFLIYFQGNSAPDKSGLPSDRFSAERTGGSVSTLTIQRTQQEDSAVYLCASSPRRTDTQYFGPGTRLTVL.

V usage is TRBV12-5 and J usage is TRBJ1-1; D might be TRBD1 (6 bases). The V end lost 7 bases, the J end lost 4 bases, and 16 bases lay between the germline ends. The CDR3 covers 14 residues. The V gene's germline CDR1 is LGHNT and CDR2 FRNRAP. The CDR3 region has the DNA TGTGCTAGTGCCAAATCAGGGGTTGTCACTGAAGCTTTCTTT. Translation: CASAKSGVVTEAFF.

In its sample, this clone was seen once. The J gene is TRBJ1-2, the V gene TRBV28; D might be TRBD1 (5 bases). CDR3 size: 14 residues. V was clipped by 3 bases and J by 7 bases, with 15 bases between them. CDR1 is MDHEN and CDR2 is SYDVKM in the germline V gene. The CDR3 bases are TGTGCCAGCAGTTTCGGGCCGGTTACAGGTGGCTACACCTTC. This encodes CASSFGPVTGGYTF.

The rearrangement joins TRBV19 to TRBJ2-2; D might be TRBD2 (7 bases). V lost 8 bases, J lost 5 bases, and 15 bases lay in between. The CDR3 loop spans 14 amino acids. Germline values: CDR1 LNHDA, CDR2 SQIVND (reference sequence). The CDR3 protein is CASGPAGATGELFF. The DNA for the CDR3 is TGTGCCAGTGGGCCGGCGGGGGCAACCGGGGAGCTGTTTTTT. The whole variable domain, remainder taken from reference TRBV19 and TRBJ2-2, is DGGITQSPKYLFRKEGQNVTLSCEQNLNHDAMYWYRQDPGQGLRLIYYSQIVNDFQKGDIAEGYSVSREKKESFPLTVTSAQKNPTAFYLCASGPAGATGELFFGEGSRLTVL.

V and J are TRBV19 and TRBJ2-1, with TRBD2 identical over 9 bases. Trimming at V came to 3 bases and at J to 13 bases, leaving 13 bases not matched to a gene. The CDR3 loop spans 15 amino acids. Germline CDR1 LNHDA, CDR2 SQIVND (reference sequence). The DNA for the CDR3 is TGTGCCAGTAGTATGGCAGCGGGGGGACCGCTGCGACAGTTCTTC. It encodes CASSMAAGGPLRQFF.

This clone was counted a single time. The chain links TRBV20-1 to TRBJ2-3, with 9 bases identical to TRBD2. The CDR3 sequence is 16 residues long. CDR1 is DFQATT, CDR2 SNEGSKA, per germline (reference sequence). Losses at the gene ends were 3 bases for V and 1 base for J; bases not matched to a gene: 8. The CDR3 region is CSASLSGGKGTDTQYF. CDR3 bases: TGCAGTGCTAGTCTGAGCGGGGGGAAAGGCACAGATACGCAGTATTTT.

The V call is TRBV29-1, the J call TRBJ2-2, with D hard to call. V gave up 7 bases and J gave up 6 bases, with 9 bases separating them. The CDR3 totals 11 residues. Germline V gene sequence: CDR1 SQVTM, CDR2 ANQGSEA. The CDR3 DNA sequence: TGCAGCGCGTCGGGTGCCGGGGAGCTGTTTTTT. Translated, it gives CSASGAGELFF.

The count of this clone is one. The chain carries TRBV28 and TRBJ1-6; D possibly corresponds to TRBD1 (5 bases). Germline-derived CDR1 and CDR2 are MDHEN and SYDVKM. This CDR3 spans 12 amino acids. V was cut by 4 bases and J by 9 bases, with 7 bases left in between. CDR3 DNA sequence: TGTGCCAGCAGTTCTGACAGTTCACCCCTCCACTTT. Translation: CASSSDSSPLHF. The full variable domain, its missing parts supplied by reference TRBV28 and TRBJ1-6, is DVKVTQSSRYLVKRTGEKVFLECVQDMDHENMFWYRQDPGLGLRLIYFSYDVKMKEKGDIPEGYSVSREKKERFSLILESASTNQTSMYLCASSSDSSPLHFGNGTRLTVT.

The chain is built from TRBV6-6 and TRBJ2-3; 8 bases align to TRBD1. Germline V CDR1 and CDR2: MNHNY, SVGAGI (reference sequence). The CDR3 has 18 residues. J was trimmed by 0 bases and V by 5 bases; bases with no gene match: 13. The DNA for the CDR3 is TGTGCCAGCAGTCCTTCTACAGGGGGGTCCTCTAGCACAGATACGCAGTATTTT. It translates to CASSPSTGGSSSTDTQYF.

The V gene is TRBV29-1, the J gene TRBJ2-1, with a weak D call TRBD2 (5 bases). Germline V gene sequence: CDR1 SQVTM, CDR2 ANQGSEA. V was trimmed by 6 bases and J by 5 bases, leaving 11 bases between them. The CDR3 spans 12 residues. The CDR3 DNA reads TGCAGCGTGAGGTGGGGAGACAATGAGCAGTTCTTC. It yields the protein CSVRWGDNEQFF.

This clone is a singleton in its sample. The chain uses TRBV5-8 and TRBJ2-5; weak D call: TRBD1 (5 bases). V shed 3 bases and J shed 4 bases, with 16 bases lying between them. From germline, CDR1 is SGHTS and CDR2 YDEGEE. This CDR3 is built from 15 residues. The CDR3 protein is CASSWGPSGRETQYF. The CDR3 DNA reads TGTGCCAGCAGCTGGGGCCCTTCCGGGCGAGAGACCCAGTACTTC.

The chain couples TRBV6-6 to TRBJ1-2; TRBD1 might be the D (6 bases). The CDR3 sequence is 12 residues long. Germline CDR1 is MNHNY and CDR2 is SVGAGI (reference sequence). Trimming took 6 bases from V and 7 from J, leaving 12 bases between them. The CDR3 DNA follows: TGTGCCAGCAGACTCCAACAGGGTGGCTACACCTTC. Encoded protein: CASRLQQGGYTF.

This chain joins TRBV7-2 and TRBJ2-7; 7 nucleotides line up with TRBD2. The CDR3 is 13 amino acids. The V segment lost 5 bases and the J segment 6 bases; nucleotides outside the gene matches: 7. The V gene's germline CDR1 is SGHTA and CDR2 FQGNSA. The CDR3 DNA sequence: TGTGCCAGCAGCAGGGAGGGTTTCGGCGAGCAGTACTTC. Translating gives CASSREGFGEQYF.